This entry describes one T cell receptor beta chain. A second PCR of about 7 to 12 cycles used a sample-barcoded 5' primer and a J-beta primer mix. Each CDR3 protein gets one entry after TCRdb re-called the 5' RACE reads with MiXCR. The data contain hundreds of thousands of distinct CDR3 sequences, under 65% of them seen just once; the ten biggest clones take up 13%. The data stem from a study of blood T cells in healthy people across ages. Study-wide context: Capture by template switching was about one barcoded beta molecule per two T cells.

Trimming pared 3 bases from V and 2 bases from J, leaving 5 bases between. The CDR3 spans 13 residues. Germline V lookup: CDR1 MDHEN, CDR2 SYDVKM. There were at least 6 micrograms of total RNA extracted from every sample. This rearrangement joins TRBV28 to TRBJ1-5; D unresolved. This receptor was taken from a woman aged 80 or over in good health. Sequencing input: blood. CDR3 sequence: CASSFIGNQPQHF. The CDR3 nucleotides read TGTGCCAGCAGTTTTATTGGCAATCAGCCCCAGCATTTT.